Listed below are T cell receptor beta chains from one sample, sequenced in a study of T cells after yellow fever vaccination. TCRdb re-called the 5' RACE reads through MiXCR, storing one row per CDR3 protein. The table shows over 130,000 distinct CDR3 sequences, with approximately 7.7% occurring only once. The material was CD4+ T cells sorted from PBMCs, obtained 5 days after the yellow fever booster vaccination. The source is a man between 25 and 39 years old who received the YFV17D yellow fever vaccine. CDR3s include the opening cysteine and the closing phenylalanine or tryptophan. D genes are given only for firm matches. Part of the rows lack a size; the others show once, few, many or a class for expanded clones.

v_call	d_call	clone_size	j_call	cdr3_aa	cdr3_nt
TRBV7-2	NA	many	TRBJ2-7	CASSLGQAQRAGEQYF	TGTGCCAGCAGCTTAGGTCAGGCCCAGCGGGCTGGTGAGCAGTACTTC
TRBV12-5	TRBD1	NA	TRBJ1-2	CASGLGTPGQGDGYTF	TGTGCTAGTGGTTTGGGTACGCCGGGACAGGGAGATGGCTACACCTTC
TRBV5-1	TRBD2	many	TRBJ2-3	CASSRRLAGTTDTQYF	TGCGCCAGCAGCCGGAGACTAGCGGGTACTACAGATACGCAGTATTTT
TRBV3-1	TRBD1	NA	TRBJ1-1	CATSPTLGRTGEAFF	TGTGCCACCAGCCCAACCCTAGGACGGACAGGGGAAGCTTTCTTT
TRBV18	NA	many	TRBJ1-4	CASSLDRRNEKLFF	TGTGCCAGCTCCCTAGACCGCAGAAATGAAAAACTGTTTTTT
TRBV7-9	NA	many	TRBJ2-5	CAWVMDYAEETQYF	TGTGCCTGGGTGATGGACTACGCGGAAGAGACCCAGTACTTC
TRBV20-1	NA	many	TRBJ2-1	CSATRALTMVDEQFF	TGCAGTGCTACCCGGGCCCTTACGATGGTGGATGAGCAGTTCTTC
TRBV24-1	NA	many	TRBJ1-5	CATSDSLKNQPQHF	TGTGCCACCAGTGATTCCCTTAAGAATCAGCCCCAGCATTTT
TRBV20-1	NA	many	TRBJ2-5	CSAPTEGSYIGTQYF	TGCAGTGCTCCTACCGAGGGATCCTACATCGGGACCCAGTACTTC
TRBV7-2	NA	many	TRBJ2-2	CASSVRSTGELFF	TGTGCCAGCAGCGTCAGATCCACCGGGGAGCTGTTTTTT
TRBV4-1	NA	many	TRBJ2-1	CASSPARSSYNEQFF	TGCGCCAGCAGCCCTGCTAGGAGCTCCTACAATGAGCAGTTCTTC
TRBV28	NA	many	TRBJ2-3	CASTEVRTLNPTDTQYF	TGTGCCAGCACCGAAGTGAGGACACTAAACCCCACAGATACGCAGTATTTT
TRBV12-3/TRBV12-4	NA	many	TRBJ2-7	CASSRGYEQYF	TGTGCCAGCAGTCGGGGATACGAGCAGTACTTC
TRBV7-2	NA	NA	TRBJ2-7	CASSLVAGLPSYEQYF	TGTGCCAGCAGCTTAGTTGCGGGGTTACCCTCCTACGAGCAGTACTTC